These T cell receptor beta chains were read from a single sample in a study of blood T cell repertoires in COVID-19. Sequencing used immunoSEQ multiplex PCR; TCRdb keeps in-frame clones, though not all of them. This sample has around 100,000 clones; over 80% occur once, and the top ten carry roughly an eighth. The sequencing input was peripheral blood. These receptors were obtained from a man aged 50-59 years with active or convalescent COVID-19. The CDR3 runs from the conserved cysteine through the conserved F or W. The order of the fields is V gene, clone size, J gene, D gene, CDR3 protein, CDR3 DNA. D genes are given only for firm matches. Where a row states a size, it is once, few, many or the class of an expanded clone; other rows omit it.

>TRBV5-1|-|TRBJ1-1|-
CASSIDTSGNTEAFF
TGCGCCAGCAGCATTGACACGTCAGGGAACACTGAAGCTTTCTTT
>TRBV7-9|-|TRBJ1-4|TRBD1
CASRPTGGEKLFF
TGTGCCAGCAGACCGACAGGGGGAGAAAAACTGTTTTTT
>TRBV29-1|once|TRBJ1-2|TRBD1
CSVTKTGIYGYTF
TGCAGCGTTACCAAGACAGGGATCTATGGCTACACCTTC
>TRBV6-5|-|TRBJ2-1|-
CASSYSGGSEQFF
TGTGCCAGCAGTTACTCGGGGGGTTCTGAGCAGTTCTTC
>TRBV7-6|-|TRBJ2-1|TRBD2
CASSLVGDSGSDEQFF
TGTGCCAGCAGCTTAGTCGGTGATAGCGGGAGCGATGAGCAGTTCTTC
>TRBV4-2|-|TRBJ1-6|-
CASSQELNNSPLHF
TGTGCCAGCAGCCAAGAATTAAATAATTCACCCCTCCACTTT
>TRBV15|-|TRBJ2-2|TRBD1
CATSGTGPGELFF
TGTGCCACCAGCGGGACAGGGCCCGGGGAGCTGTTTTTT
>TRBV21-1|-|TRBJ1-1|-
CASSNRTGGWPDTEAFF
TGTGCCAGCAGCAACAGGACAGGGGGTTGGCCGGACACTGAAGCTTTCTTT
>TRBV13|-|TRBJ2-7|-
CASRRGQHEQYF
TGTGCCAGCAGGAGAGGACAGCACGAGCAGTACTTC
>TRBV30|-|TRBJ2-2|-
CAWGRELGELFF
TGTGCCTGGGGTAGGGAGCTCGGGGAGCTGTTTTTT
>TRBV5-4|-|TRBJ2-7|TRBD2
CASSQQMSGSLVEQYF
TGTGCCAGCAGCCAGCAGATGAGCGGGAGCTTGGTCGAGCAGTACTTC
>TRBV12-3/TRBV12-4|-|TRBJ1-1|TRBD1
CASSGQGLEAFF
TGTGCCAGCAGCGGACAGGGCCTTGAAGCTTTCTTT
>TRBV7-9|-|TRBJ1-1|-
CASEDRLNTEAFF
TGTGCCAGCGAGGACAGATTGAACACTGAAGCTTTCTTT
>TRBV27|-|TRBJ2-3|-
CASLRQGTDTQYF
TGTGCCAGCCTACGACAAGGCACAGATACGCAGTATTTT
>TRBV25-1|few|TRBJ1-6|TRBD1
CASSVGDRVNSPLHF
TGTGCCAGCAGTGTTGGGGACAGGGTTAATTCACCCCTCCACTTT
>TRBV7-9|-|TRBJ2-3|-
CASSPRGEKDTQYF
TGTGCCAGCAGCCCGCGGGGCGAGAAAGATACGCAGTATTTT
>TRBV4-1|-|TRBJ2-7|-
CASSPRTFPYEQYF
TGCGCCAGCAGCCCCCGGACTTTTCCCTACGAGCAGTACTTC
>TRBV15|-|TRBJ2-7|TRBD2
CATSRVSSGYSYEQYF
TGTGCCACCAGCAGAGTATCTAGCGGATACTCCTACGAGCAGTACTTC
>TRBV28|-|TRBJ2-7|-
CASSLGGLTVYEQYF
TGTGCCAGCAGTTTGGGGGGACTGACGGTCTACGAGCAGTACTTC
>TRBV29-1|-|TRBJ1-2|-
CTLRDFYGYTF
TGCACGCTTCGGGATTTCTATGGCTACACCTTC
>TRBV7-2|-|TRBJ2-7|-
CASSLSGRGIYEQYF
TGTGCCAGCAGCTTATCGGGTCGCGGGATATACGAGCAGTACTTC
>TRBV7-2|-|TRBJ2-2|TRBD2
CASRRAGLAGGELFF
TGTGCCAGCAGGAGAGCCGGACTAGCGGGCGGGGAGCTGTTTTTT
>TRBV21-1|-|TRBJ2-3|-
CASSKDHRRTHTDTQYF
TGTGCCAGCAGCAAAGACCACAGACGGACACACACAGATACGCAGTATTTT
>TRBV27|few|TRBJ1-1|-
CASQAMAGTEAFF
TGTGCCAGCCAAGCGATGGCGGGAACTGAAGCTTTCTTT
>TRBV15|-|TRBJ2-1|TRBD2
CATSRDRPWAGGDYNEQFF
TGTGCCACCAGCAGAGATCGTCCATGGGCGGGAGGGGATTACAATGAGCAGTTCTTC
>TRBV19|few|TRBJ1-5|-
CASSIGTQGGNQPQHF
TGTGCCAGTAGTATAGGCACACAGGGTGGCAATCAGCCCCAGCATTTT
>TRBV28|-|TRBJ2-3|-
CASSFPQGGLTDTQYF
TGTGCCAGCAGTTTTCCTCAGGGTGGGCTTACAGATACGCAGTATTTT
>TRBV5-1|-|TRBJ2-3|TRBD1
CASSPSTGGITDTQYF
TGCGCCAGCAGCCCGTCAACAGGGGGAATCACAGATACGCAGTATTTT
>TRBV2|-|TRBJ2-5|-
CASSGGLGETQYF
TGTGCCAGCAGTGGCGGGCTGGGGGAGACCCAGTACTTC
>TRBV19|-|TRBJ2-1|TRBD1
CASSMWTGGHNEQFF
TGTGCCAGTAGTATGTGGACAGGGGGCCACAATGAGCAGTTCTTC
>TRBV24-1|-|TRBJ2-1|TRBD2
CATSAGLPKSYNEQFF
TGTGCCACCAGCGCGGGACTACCTAAGTCCTACAATGAGCAGTTCTTC
>TRBV28|once|TRBJ1-1|-
CASSPPLGGGEAFF
TGTGCCAGCAGTCCCCCCTTAGGGGGAGGGGAAGCTTTCTTT